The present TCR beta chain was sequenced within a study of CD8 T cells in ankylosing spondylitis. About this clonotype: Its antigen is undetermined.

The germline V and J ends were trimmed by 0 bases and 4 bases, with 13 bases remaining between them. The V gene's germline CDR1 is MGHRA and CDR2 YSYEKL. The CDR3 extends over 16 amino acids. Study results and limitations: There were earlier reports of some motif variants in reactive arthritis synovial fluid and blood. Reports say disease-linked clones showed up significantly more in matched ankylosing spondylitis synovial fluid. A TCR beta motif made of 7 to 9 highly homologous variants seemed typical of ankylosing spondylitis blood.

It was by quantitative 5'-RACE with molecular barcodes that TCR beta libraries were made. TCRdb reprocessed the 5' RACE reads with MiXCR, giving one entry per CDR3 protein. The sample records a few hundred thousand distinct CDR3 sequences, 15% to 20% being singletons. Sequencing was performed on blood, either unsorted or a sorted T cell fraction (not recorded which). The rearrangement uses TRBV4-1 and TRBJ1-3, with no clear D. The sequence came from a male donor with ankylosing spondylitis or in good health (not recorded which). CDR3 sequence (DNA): TGCGCCAGCAGCCAAGATGGGCCTCTTTCGGGAAACACCATATATTTT. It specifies CASSQDGPLSGNTIYF.